This TCR beta chain was identified in a study of T cell repertoires in cytomegalovirus infection. About this clonotype itself: Its antigen remains unidentified.

The CDR3 is 15 residues long. Germline V gives CDR1 SGHVS, CDR2 FQNEAQ. V was pared by 1 base and J by 7 bases, with 13 bases between. TCRdb independently ran MiXCR on the reads; one entry per CDR3 protein. The sample includes just over 450,000 distinct CDR3 sequences, 42% seen only once; the top ten take 43%. This clonotype was obtained from a human donor in good health (CMV status not recorded). Some clones in this sample may be carry-over from other donors' samples. This chain joins TRBV7-8 and TRBJ1-4, with D tentatively TRBD1 (5 bases). The input for sequencing was cultured PBMCs, taken from culture after CMV antigen stimulation. As DNA, the CDR3 is TGTGCCAGCAGCTTAGTCCGGGACGGGACTGAAAAACTGTTTTTT. Translation: CASSLVRDGTEKLFF.